This T cell receptor beta chain appears in the sequencing data of a study of CD8 T cells in ankylosing spondylitis. Study-wide findings and caveats: The study looked at matched synovial fluid samples from ankylosing spondylitis patients. Disease-linked clones were reported to be significantly enriched there. Blood of patients with ankylosing spondylitis appeared to be characterized by a TCR beta motif of several highly homologous variants. Earlier literature documents some of the motif variants in reactive arthritis synovial fluid and blood.

This clonotype showed up many times. The antigen remains unidentified. MiXCR, applied by TCRdb to the 5' RACE reads, yields one record per CDR3 protein. The sample carries roughly 160,000 distinct CDR3 sequences, approximately 10% recorded once. The TCR sequence derives from a male donor with ankylosing spondylitis or in good health (not recorded which). What was sequenced was blood, either unsorted or a sorted T cell fraction (not recorded which).

The CDR3 loop is CASSEAAYRVGPKNEQFF. In DNA form, the CDR3 reads TGTGCCAGCAGTGAAGCGGCTTATAGGGTGGGCCCAAAGAATGAGCAGTTCTTC. The chain employs TRBV6-1 and TRBJ2-1; D is undetermined. CDR1 and CDR2 (germline): MNHNS, SASEGT. With 0 bases removed from V and 7 bases from J, the gap between germline ends came to 22 bases. This CDR3 spans 18 amino acids.